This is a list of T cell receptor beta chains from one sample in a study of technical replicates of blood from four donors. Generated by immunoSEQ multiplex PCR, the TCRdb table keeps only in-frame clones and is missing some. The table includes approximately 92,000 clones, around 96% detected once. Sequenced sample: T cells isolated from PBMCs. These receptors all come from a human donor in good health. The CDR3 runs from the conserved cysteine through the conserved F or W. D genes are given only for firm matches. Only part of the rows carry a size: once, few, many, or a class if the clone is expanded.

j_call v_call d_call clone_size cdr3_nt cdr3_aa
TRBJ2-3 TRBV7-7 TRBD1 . TGTGCTAGCAGCCAGACAGGGGGACGCACAGATACGCAGTATTTT CASSQTGGRTDTQYF
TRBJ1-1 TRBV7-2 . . TGTGCCAGCAGCACACAACCCCGGAACACTGAAGCTTTCTTT CASSTQPRNTEAFF
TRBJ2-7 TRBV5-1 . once TGCGCCAGCAGCCACGGTAGCTCCTACGAGCAGTACTTC CASSHGSSYEQYF
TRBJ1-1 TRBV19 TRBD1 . TGTGCCAGTAGTGACAGGGGCAGTTGGTTCACTGAAGCTTTCTTT CASSDRGSWFTEAFF
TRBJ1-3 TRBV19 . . TGTGCCAGGATGTTTCCTGACAGATACTCTGGAAACACCATATATTTT CARMFPDRYSGNTIYF
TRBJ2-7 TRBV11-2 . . TGTGCCAGCAGCTCTGATCCTTTAGCCTCCGAGCAGTACTTC CASSSDPLASEQYF
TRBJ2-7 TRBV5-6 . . TGTGCCAGCAGCTTGGTCAACATTCAGAACTACGAGCAGTACTTC CASSLVNIQNYEQYF
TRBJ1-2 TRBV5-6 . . TGTGCCAGCAGCTTGATTCAGGGACACGAAAACTATGGCTACACCTTC CASSLIQGHENYGYTF
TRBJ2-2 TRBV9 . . TGTGCCAGCAGCGTTGACGGGACCGGGGAGCTGTTTTTT CASSVDGTGELFF
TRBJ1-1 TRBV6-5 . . TGTGCCAGCAGGGGGGGGGTCATGAACACTGAAGCTTTCTTT CASRGGVMNTEAFF
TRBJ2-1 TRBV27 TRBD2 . TGTGCCAGCAGTTTAGACGGACTAGCGGGCAATGAGCAGTTCTTC CASSLDGLAGNEQFF
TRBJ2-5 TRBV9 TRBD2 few TGTGCCAGCAGCGTAGGGCTAGCGGAAGAGACCCAGTACTTC CASSVGLAEETQYF
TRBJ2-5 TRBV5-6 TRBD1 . TGTGCCAGCAGCTTGGAAACAGGGGGAGTGGAGACCCAGTACTTC CASSLETGGVETQYF
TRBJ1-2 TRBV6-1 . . TGTGCCAGCAGTGAAGTTATCAGTAACTATGGCTACACCTTC CASSEVISNYGYTF
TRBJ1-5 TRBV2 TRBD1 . TGTGCCACCCAGACAGGGACCCAGCCCCAGCATTTT CATQTGTQPQHF
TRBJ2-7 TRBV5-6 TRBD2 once TGTGCCAGCAGCTTACCAGCGGGAGCTACCTACGAGCAGTACTTC CASSLPAGATYEQYF
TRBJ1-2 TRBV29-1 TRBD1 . TGCAGCGCTGACAGGGCGGGGGGCTACACCTTC CSADRAGGYTF
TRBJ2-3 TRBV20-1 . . TGCAGTGTCGGTACGCAGTATTTT CSVGTQYF
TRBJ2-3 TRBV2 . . TGTGCCAATGGACAGAGCACAGATACGCAGTATTTT CANGQSTDTQYF
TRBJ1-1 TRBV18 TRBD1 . TGTGCCAGCTCACCGGGACAGGTATACACTGAAGCTTTCTTT CASSPGQVYTEAFF
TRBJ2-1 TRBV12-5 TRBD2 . TGTGCTAGTAGACTAGCGGGAAACAATGAGCAGTTCTTC CASRLAGNNEQFF
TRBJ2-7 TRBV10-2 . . TGCGCCAGCAGTGAGATCCGCTACGAGCAGTACTTC CASSEIRYEQYF
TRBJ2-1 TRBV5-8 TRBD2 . TGTGCCAGCAGCTTGGAGACTAGCGGGACGGAGTTCTTC CASSLETSGTEFF
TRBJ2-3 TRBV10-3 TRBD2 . TGTGCCATTGCGGGACTAGCGGGTTCAACAGATACGCAGTATTTT CAIAGLAGSTDTQYF
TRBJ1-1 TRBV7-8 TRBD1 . TGTGCCAGCAGACCTCGGGACAGGGCCAACACTGAAGCTTTCTTT CASRPRDRANTEAFF
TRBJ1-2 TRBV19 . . TGTGCCAGTATAGGAGCTGATACTAACTATGGCTACACCTTC CASIGADTNYGYTF
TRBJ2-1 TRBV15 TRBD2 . TGTGCCACCTCGACTAGCGGGGGCTACAATGAGCAGTTCTTC CATSTSGGYNEQFF
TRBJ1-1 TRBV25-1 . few TGTGCCAGCAGTTATCTGAACACTGAAGCTTTCTTT CASSYLNTEAFF
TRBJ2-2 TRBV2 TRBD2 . TGTGCCAGCAGTGAGGTAGTAGCGGGTCTCACCGGGGAGCTGTTTTTT CASSEVVAGLTGELFF
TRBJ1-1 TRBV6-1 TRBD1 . TGTGCCAGCAGTGGGGAAGACAGGGATGAAGCTTTCTTT CASSGEDRDEAFF
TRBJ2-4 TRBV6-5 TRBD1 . TGTGCCAGCAGTTTTGACAGGGGCCAAAACATTCAGTACTTC CASSFDRGQNIQYF
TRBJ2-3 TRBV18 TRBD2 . TGTGCCAGCTCACTGTTTGGACTAGCGGGAGGGCCCACAGATACGCAGTATTTT CASSLFGLAGGPTDTQYF
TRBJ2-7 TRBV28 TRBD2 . TGTGCCAGCAGTACTAGCGGGGGTTCCTACGAGCAGTACTTC CASSTSGGSYEQYF
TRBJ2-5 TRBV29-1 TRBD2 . TGCAGCGCCGAAGTTTCACGACTAGCCCAGGAGACCCAGTACTTC CSAEVSRLAQETQYF
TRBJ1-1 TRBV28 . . TGTGCCAGCAGTTCCCCACCGGGGAACACTGAAGCTTTCTTT CASSSPPGNTEAFF
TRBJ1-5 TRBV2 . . TGTGCCAGCAGCCCAATCCCGGGACAACTTAGCAATCAGCCCCAGCATTTT CASSPIPGQLSNQPQHF
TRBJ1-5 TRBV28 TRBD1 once TGTGCCAGCAGTTCCCCGGGGACAGGCGATCAGCCCCAGCATTTT CASSSPGTGDQPQHF
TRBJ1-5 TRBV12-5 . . TGTGCTAGTGGTTTCAATCAGGCAGGCAATCAGCCCCAGCATTTT CASGFNQAGNQPQHF
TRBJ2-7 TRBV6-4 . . TGTGCCAACGGGGGTTCGGGGAGGAAGAGCTACGAGCAGTACTTC CANGGSGRKSYEQYF
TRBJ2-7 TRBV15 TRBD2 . TGTGCCACCAGCCTAGCGGGAATTTACGAGCAGTACTTC CATSLAGIYEQYF
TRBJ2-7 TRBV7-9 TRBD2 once TGTGCCAGCAGCCAAGGGACTAGCGGGAGAAACGAGCAGTACTTC CASSQGTSGRNEQYF
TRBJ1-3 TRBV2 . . TGTGCCAGCATGCAGGCCAGAACCTATATACCTGGAAACACCATATATTTT CASMQARTYIPGNTIYF
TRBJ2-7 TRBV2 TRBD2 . TGTGCCAGCCAATCCGGGACTAGCGGATCCTACGAGCAGTACTTC CASQSGTSGSYEQYF
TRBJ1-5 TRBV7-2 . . TGTGCCAGCAGCTCCCAGGTTCTGGGCAATCAGCCCCAGCATTTT CASSSQVLGNQPQHF
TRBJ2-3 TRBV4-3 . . TGCGCCAGCAGCCAAGCAGGGGCCACAGATACGCAGTATTTT CASSQAGATDTQYF
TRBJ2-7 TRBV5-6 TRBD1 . TGTGCCAGCAGATATGATGGACAGGGTTCCTACGAGCAGTACTTC CASRYDGQGSYEQYF
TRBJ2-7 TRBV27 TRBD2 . TGTGCCAGCAGTTTATCGAAGAGAATAGCGGGAACCTACGAGCAGTACTTC CASSLSKRIAGTYEQYF
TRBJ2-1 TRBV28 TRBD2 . TGTGCCAGCAGTGGGGGGGTTACGGGCAATGAGCAGTTCTTC CASSGGVTGNEQFF
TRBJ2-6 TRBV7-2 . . TGTGCCAGCAGACTAGACTCTGGGGCCAACGTCCTGACTTTC CASRLDSGANVLTF
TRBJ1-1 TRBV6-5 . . TGTGCCAGCGGACTACGGACAGAAGCTTTCTTT CASGLRTEAFF
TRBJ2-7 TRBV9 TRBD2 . TGTGCCAGCAGCGTAGCTCCCGACACGGGAGGGGACTACGAGCAGTACTTC CASSVAPDTGGDYEQYF
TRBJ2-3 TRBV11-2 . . TGTGCCAGCAGCTTCCTCAGGGAACCTAACACAGATACGCAGTATTTT CASSFLREPNTDTQYF
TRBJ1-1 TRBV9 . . TGTGCCAGCAGCGTGGACTCAGGGGTGTGGAACACTGAAGCTTTCTTT CASSVDSGVWNTEAFF
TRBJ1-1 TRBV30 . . TGTGCCTGGAGTGTATTCCTTATGAACACTGAAGCTTTCTTT CAWSVFLMNTEAFF
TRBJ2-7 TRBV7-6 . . TGTGCCAGCAGCATAACTAGTGTCGAGCAGTACTTC CASSITSVEQYF
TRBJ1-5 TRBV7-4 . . TGTGCCAGCAGCTTATCAGAGGACAATCAGCCCCAGCATTTT CASSLSEDNQPQHF
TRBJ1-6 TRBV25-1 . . TGTGCCAGCAGTGAAGTTGGGGGGATAGGGATGAATTCACCCCTCCACTTT CASSEVGGIGMNSPLHF
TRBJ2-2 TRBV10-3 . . TGTGCCATCAGGCCCTCAGGGGCCACCGGGGAGCTGTTTTTT CAIRPSGATGELFF
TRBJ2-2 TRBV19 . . TGTGCCAGTAGTATACTACCGAACACCGGGGAGCTGTTTTTT CASSILPNTGELFF
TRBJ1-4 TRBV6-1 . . TGTGCCATCGAACAGGCCCTCCCTAATGAAAAACTGTTTTTT CAIEQALPNEKLFF